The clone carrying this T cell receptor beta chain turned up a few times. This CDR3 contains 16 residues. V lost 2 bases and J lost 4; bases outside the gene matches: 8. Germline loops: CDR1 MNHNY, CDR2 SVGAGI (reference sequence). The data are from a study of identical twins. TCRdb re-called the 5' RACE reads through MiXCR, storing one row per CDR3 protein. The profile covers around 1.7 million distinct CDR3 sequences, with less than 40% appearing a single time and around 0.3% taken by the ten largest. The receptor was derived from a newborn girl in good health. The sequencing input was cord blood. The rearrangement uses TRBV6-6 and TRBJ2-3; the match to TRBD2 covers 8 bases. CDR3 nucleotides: TGTGCCAGCAGTTACGGGAGGCTAGCGGGCCCAGATACGCAGTATTTT. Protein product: CASSYGRLAGPDTQYF.